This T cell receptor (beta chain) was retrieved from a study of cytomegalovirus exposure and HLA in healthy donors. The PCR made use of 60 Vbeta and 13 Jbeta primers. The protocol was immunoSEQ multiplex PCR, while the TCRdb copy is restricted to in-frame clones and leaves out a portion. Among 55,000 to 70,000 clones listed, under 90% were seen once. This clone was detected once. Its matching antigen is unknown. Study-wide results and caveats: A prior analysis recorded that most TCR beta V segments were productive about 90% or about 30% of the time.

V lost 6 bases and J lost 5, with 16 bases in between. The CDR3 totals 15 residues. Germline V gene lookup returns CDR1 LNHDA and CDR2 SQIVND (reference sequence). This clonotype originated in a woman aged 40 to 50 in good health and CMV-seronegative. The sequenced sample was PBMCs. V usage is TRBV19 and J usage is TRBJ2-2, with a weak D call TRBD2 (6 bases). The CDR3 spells CASSPGGVRTGELFF. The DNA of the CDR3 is TGTGCCAGTAGCCCCGGGGGAGTTCGGACCGGGGAGCTGTTTTTT.